This TCR beta chain is drawn from a study of cytomegalovirus exposure and HLA in healthy donors. Study overall: A data release that came early held roughly 90 million unique TCRs from HLA-typed donors.

Findings and limits, study-wide: The authors assumed roughly uniform sequencing depth across donors for presence/absence analyses. Later findings reportedly placed an Asian-associated ancestry cluster below the approximately 650-donor mean for N-insertions. CMV serostatus was the sole immune exposure data available.

Notes on this clone: The antigen is unknown.

The J segment lost 0 bases and the V segment lost 0 bases, leaving 10 bases of the junction unmatched. This CDR3 spans 19 amino acids. Germline CDR1 LNHNV, CDR2 YYDKDF (reference sequence). PCR employed 60 Vbeta and 13 Jbeta primers. Only in-frame clones appear in the TCRdb table, and some are missing; sequencing was by immunoSEQ multiplex PCR. The profile shows around 150,000 clones, roughly 74% of them singletons. This clonotype was obtained from a man aged 18-30 years in good health and CMV-seropositive. Sequencing was carried out using PBMCs. The rearrangement uses TRBV15 and TRBJ2-4; 8 bases agree with TRBD1. The CDR3 region is CATSRDWGQAGLAKNIQYF. In DNA form, the CDR3 reads TGTGCCACCAGCAGAGATTGGGGACAGGCGGGCCTAGCCAAAAACATTCAGTACTTC.